Listed below are T cell receptor beta chains from one sample, sequenced in a study of CDR3 diversity in severe acne. In TCRdb, the PCR reads were re-called with MiXCR into one record per CDR3 protein. This sample has under 100,000 distinct CDR3 sequences, with roughly 52% found just once. Sequences were obtained from blood. The receptors stem from a male donor in good health, serving as a control. Both conserved end residues are part of each CDR3. D genes are given only for firm matches. The listing skips clone size in some rows; elsewhere it reads once, few, many or a size class.

clone_size | d_call | j_call | v_call | cdr3_nt | cdr3_aa
- | - | TRBJ1-3 | TRBV7-3 | TGTGCCAGCAGACAGCCCCTCTCTGGAAACACCATATATTTT | CASRQPLSGNTIYF
- | - | TRBJ2-1 | TRBV5-1 | TGCGCCAGCGCCGCGGACAGGGAGGGTGAGCAGTTCTTC | CASAADREGEQFF
- | TRBD1 | TRBJ1-1 | TRBV6-1 | TGTGCCAGCAGCGAGCCCCCCGGGACAGGGTTGGGGGCTTTCTTT | CASSEPPGTGLGAFF
- | - | TRBJ1-1 | TRBV20-1 | TGCAGTGCTAGAGCGACCGGGAGAGGGGCTGGCCCTGAAGCTTTCTTT | CSARATGRGAGPEAFF
medium-sized | TRBD1 | TRBJ2-3 | TRBV5-6 | TGTGCCAGCAGCGCTGTTGGGACAGGGAGGTCAGATACGCAGTATTTT | CASSAVGTGRSDTQYF
many | TRBD2 | TRBJ2-4 | TRBV19 | TGTGCCAGTAGGGGGTCAGTCATCCATGCGGGGGGCAAAAACATTCAGTACTTC | CASRGSVIHAGGKNIQYF
many | - | TRBJ1-5 | TRBV27 | TGTGCCAGCAGTTTATCGGGGAATCAGCCCCAGCATTTT | CASSLSGNQPQHF
few | TRBD2 | TRBJ2-7 | TRBV5-5 | TGTGCCAGCAGCTTCCTTAGCGGGAGCTCCTACGAGCAGTACTTC | CASSFLSGSSYEQYF
- | - | TRBJ1-6 | TRBV28 | TGTGCCAGCAGGCCTAATTGGGTCGGTTATAATTCACCCCTCCACTTT | CASRPNWVGYNSPLHF
few | TRBD1 | TRBJ1-2 | TRBV7-9 | TGTGCCAGCAGCTTAGGGGTACCGGGACAGGGATCTGGCTACACCTTC | CASSLGVPGQGSGYTF
- | TRBD2 | TRBJ2-3 | TRBV9 | TGTGCCAGCAGCATATCAATGGGACTAGCGGGAGTGACAGATACGCAGTATTTT | CASSISMGLAGVTDTQYF
once | - | TRBJ1-4 | TRBV7-9 | TGTGCCAGCAGCTTATTCCGGGATGCAACTAATGAAAAACTGTTTTTT | CASSLFRDATNEKLFF
- | - | TRBJ2-7 | TRBV29-1 | TGCAGCGCTGAGGGGGGTCTCGAGCAGTACTTC | CSAEGGLEQYF
- | - | TRBJ2-3 | TRBV20-1 | TGCAGTGCTACCGCCCAGGGGTGGGAGTTTTTCACAGATACGCAGTATTTT | CSATAQGWEFFTDTQYF
- | - | TRBJ1-4 | TRBV4-1 | TGCGCCAGCAGCCAGGGGATTTTAGAAAAACTGTTTTTT | CASSQGILEKLFF
- | TRBD1 | TRBJ1-2 | TRBV6-5 | TGTGCCAGCAGTTGGACAGGGGGCCATGGCTACACCTTC | CASSWTGGHGYTF
- | TRBD2 | TRBJ2-5 | TRBV20-1 | TGCAGTGCTAGAGATCAGGGAGGGCCTTCGGAGACCCAGTACTTC | CSARDQGGPSETQYF
medium-sized | - | TRBJ2-5 | TRBV5-1 | TGCGCCAGCAGCTTGAGGGAGCAAGAGACCCAGTACTTC | CASSLREQETQYF
- | TRBD2 | TRBJ2-1 | TRBV9 | TGTGCCAGCAGCGTAGGGGGGGCTAGCGGGGGACGGAATGAGCAGTTCTTC | CASSVGGASGGRNEQFF
- | - | TRBJ1-1 | TRBV19 | TGTGCCAGTAGTATATCTCGGGCCGTTGAAGCTTTCTTT | CASSISRAVEAFF
- | TRBD1 | TRBJ2-1 | TRBV24-1 | TGTGCCACCAGTGATTCAGGACAGGGTTGGGAGACCCAGTTCTTC | CATSDSGQGWETQFF
- | TRBD1 | TRBJ1-1 | TRBV30 | TGTGCCTGGAGTGCCACCCTCACAGGGGGCACTGAAGCTTTCTTT | CAWSATLTGGTEAFF
- | - | TRBJ1-5 | TRBV19 | TGTGCCAGCAGTCCAGAGTGGGGTGAGGGCAATCAGCCCCAGCATTTT | CASSPEWGEGNQPQHF
- | - | TRBJ2-7 | TRBV10-3 | TGTGCCATCAGTGAAAAACCCTACGAGCAGTACTTC | CAISEKPYEQYF
- | - | TRBJ1-2 | TRBV5-1 | TGCGCCAGCAGCCAATATAGGGACACTACGCCTTACACCTTC | CASSQYRDTTPYTF
- | TRBD1 | TRBJ1-2 | TRBV24-1 | TGTGCCACCAGTGGACAGGGCATCTATGGCTACACCTTC | CATSGQGIYGYTF
few | - | TRBJ2-2 | TRBV20-1 | TGCAGTGCTACCGGGGGAGGGGGCGGGGAGCTGTTTTTT | CSATGGGGGELFF